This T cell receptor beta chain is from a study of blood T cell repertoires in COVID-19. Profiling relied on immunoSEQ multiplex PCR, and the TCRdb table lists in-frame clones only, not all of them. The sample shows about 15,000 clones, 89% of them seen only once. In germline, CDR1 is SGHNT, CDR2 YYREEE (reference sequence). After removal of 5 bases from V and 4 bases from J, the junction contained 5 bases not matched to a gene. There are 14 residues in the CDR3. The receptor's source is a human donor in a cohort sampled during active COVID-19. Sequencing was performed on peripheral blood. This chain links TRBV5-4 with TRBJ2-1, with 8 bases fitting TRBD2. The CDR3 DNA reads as TGTGCCAGCAGAGCCGGGGGGGCGTACAATGAGCAGTTCTTC. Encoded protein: CASRAGGAYNEQFF.